Detailed here is one T cell receptor (beta chain). Its antigen is currently not known. Since a much larger clone is just one base distant, this may be a read error. The donors were healthy, HIV-negative adults who had no recently reported acute infections or vaccinations. Every donor was a Caucasian adult residing in Nashville, Tennessee, USA. Magnetic negative selection was used to enrich CD4+ T cells, after which naive cells were positively selected on CD45RA and the negative fraction became the memory subset. Blood was collected by leukapheresis, and PBMCs were isolated by Ficoll-Histopaque density gradient centrifugation and then cryopreserved in liquid nitrogen vapor phase. Analytical flow cytometry was used to check the purity and quantity of every magnetically sorted T cell population. Genomic DNA was isolated from every sorted fraction and measured by UV absorbance on a Nanodrop 2000c. These data come from a study of shared clonotypes between healthy human individuals (dated by TCRdb to about 2020). About the study as a whole: A couple of women and a few men aged 18 to 49 years were included in the cohort. To estimate repertoire size and how much clonotypes are shared between individuals, the study performed deep sequencing of blood TCR repertoires from five healthy adults. To increase sequencing depth and limit assay-specific biases, TCR repertoire library preparation and sequencing were carried out by different laboratories using diverse techniques. For each donor, CD4 naive and CD4 memory were each run on three plates, CD8 naive on two plates, and CD8 memory on one plate. Between about 0.9 and 9 billion PBMCs per donor were obtained by leukapheresis.

V drops 2 bases and J drops 2 bases, leaving 4 bases in between. The germline V gene specifies SGHVS as CDR1 and FQNEAQ as CDR2. The cysteine opens and the phenylalanine closes a CDR3 of 13 amino acids. The DNA shown is the 39-base CDR3, in frame from base 1. The research as a whole found: Based on pairwise subsampling, the degree of clonotype sharing among donors was expected to be affected by sequencing depth. Roughly 5.2% of naive CD4, roughly 3.5% of naive CD8, approximately 2.2% of memory CD4, and 0.35% to 0.4% of memory CD8 clonotypes were shared across several donors. Because the study included only a small number of donors, the genetic and exposure-history diversity represented was limited. Rarefaction of sorted-subset datasets indicated incomplete sequencing despite the large sequencing depth. Larger estimated clonotype richness was generally found for naive subsets than for memory subsets. Clonotypes shared by all four sorted-subset donors showed higher generation probabilities than non-shared clonotypes. Sampling was restricted to blood, and TCR repertoires in tissues likely differ from the TCR repertoires found in blood.

TCR CDR3 regions were amplified from genomic DNA by multiplex PCR using the deep immunoSEQ assay. Genomic DNA extracted from each cell subset was distributed evenly over all wells of several immunoSEQ 96-well plates, and each plate served as one replicate. For sorted subsets, roughly 200 ng of genomic DNA, equivalent to roughly 30,000 T cell genomes, went into each replicate PCR. Purified libraries were measured with a Qubit 3.0 fluorometer, size-checked on a Bioanalyzer 2100, and measured again with the KAPA Library Quantification kit. Each immunoSEQ 96-well plate was sequenced on its own single-read 150-cycle Illumina NextSeq 550 flow cell. For the original study's pipeline: The immunoSEQ output contained only junctional sequences without quality scores, so filtering could not match that applied to full-length reads. Sequences were annotated with PyIR, a Python wrapper for IgBLAST v1.9, and V/J genes and CDR3 were assigned using IMGT germline references. Reads with weak V/J assignments (E-value above 1e-6), missing CDR3, stop codons, out-of-frame junctions, or ambiguous translated residues were removed. V3J clonotypes were defined by identical inferred V gene, J gene, and CDR3 amino acid sequence. The percentage overlap between two repertoires was calculated by dividing the number of shared unique clonotypes by the size of the smaller repertoire. RTK rarefaction, the Chao1 estimator, and Recon v2.1 estimates of unobserved clonotypes were used to assess repertoire richness. Generation probabilities were computed with OLGA for all TCRbeta clonotypes obtained by the gDNA method from a handful of donors. TCRdb mirrors the immuneACCESS table, restricted to in-frame sequences. Some clones are absent from its copies; in checked studies, under half trace to an unresolved V gene, and the reason for the others is unknown. V, J and clone size were drawn from that table, and D and trimming were deduced from the DNA. A total of 800,000 to 1,200,000 clones appear in this sample, about four fifths of them only once. Jointly, the top ten make up more than 0.45% of the sample.

The sequenced sample was memory CD4+ T cells from PBMCs. The cell subset or site label for this specimen denotes: CD45RA-negative fraction. The receptor's source is a young man in good health. Some clones in this sample may be carry-over from other donors' samples. Here the chain combines TRBV7-8 and TRBJ2-1; too little of a D gene remains to name it. The DNA is TGTGCCAGCAGCTTAAACCCCTACAATGAGCAGTTCTTC. Translated, this is CASSLNPYNEQFF. Reference TRBV7-8 and TRBJ2-1 proteins supply the regions before and after the CDR3; the full variable domain is: GAGVSQSPRYKVAKRGQDVALRCDPISGHVSLFWYQQALGQGPEFLTYFQNEAQLDKSGLPSDRFFAERPEGSVSTLKIQRTQQEDSAVYLCASSLNPYNEQFFGPGTRLTVL.